These T cell receptor beta chains were read from a single sample in a study of blood T cell repertoires in COVID-19. Sequenced by immunoSEQ multiplex PCR; TCRdb stores in-frame clones only, minus some. The sample contains 95,000 to 100,000 clones, about 90% of which appear only once. Material for sequencing was peripheral blood. The receptors shown here come from a woman in her 30s with acute or convalescent COVID-19. CDR3s include the opening cysteine and the closing phenylalanine or tryptophan. The D gene is left open where the match is weak. Size values are once, few and many counts, or a class for expanded clones, and some rows have none.

cdr3_nt cdr3_aa j_call d_call v_call clone_size
TGTGCCAGCAGTAGCGGATCTAGCACAGATACGCAGTATTTT CASSSGSSTDTQYF TRBJ2-3 NA TRBV25-1 NA
TGTGCCAGCAGACAACAGGGTGGTACGCAGTATTTT CASRQQGGTQYF TRBJ2-3 NA TRBV28 NA
TGTGCCAGCAGCCCGGAGGTGGGTCGAGAGACCCAGTACTTC CASSPEVGRETQYF TRBJ2-5 NA TRBV5-8 once
TGTGCCAGCAGCTTGGCGGGGAGGGGAGGCCCAGCCGAGCAGTACTTC CASSLAGRGGPAEQYF TRBJ2-7 TRBD2 TRBV5-6 NA
TGTGCCAGCAGCCAATCGGGACAGAAGAATGGGTCACCCCTCCACTTT CASSQSGQKNGSPLHF TRBJ1-6 TRBD1 TRBV3-1/TRBV3-2 NA
TGTGCCAGTAGTATAGATGAGGGGGACAGAATGAACACTGAAGCTTTCTTT CASSIDEGDRMNTEAFF TRBJ1-1 TRBD1 TRBV19 NA
TGTGCCAGCAGCCGACGGACCCAGGGGTCTGGGGCCAACGTCCTGACTTTC CASSRRTQGSGANVLTF TRBJ2-6 NA TRBV7-3 few
TGTGCCAGCAGTTTCACCTCTACGTTTACGAGCCACGAGCAGTACTTC CASSFTSTFTSHEQYF TRBJ2-7 NA TRBV28 few
TGTGCCAGCAGCTTTACACGCGGACAGCCTGAAGCTTTCTTT CASSFTRGQPEAFF TRBJ1-1 NA TRBV7-9 NA
TGTGCCAGCAGCTTCTCCGGGGTGAACACTGAAGCTTTCTTT CASSFSGVNTEAFF TRBJ1-1 NA TRBV11-2 NA
TGTGCCAGCCATACAGGGTTAGGGTATTCACCCCTCCACTTT CASHTGLGYSPLHF TRBJ1-6 NA TRBV6-5 NA
TGTGCCACCAGCCACTGGGGGCCGGGGACCGGGGAGCTGTTTTTT CATSHWGPGTGELFF TRBJ2-2 NA TRBV15 NA
TGTGCCAGCAGACTGGGACAGGGGGGCGCAAATCAGCCCCAGCATTTT CASRLGQGGANQPQHF TRBJ1-5 TRBD1 TRBV2 NA
TGTGCCAGCACCCCACTAGCGGGGGCCTCAAATGAGCAGTTCTTC CASTPLAGASNEQFF TRBJ2-1 TRBD2 TRBV6-4 NA
TGTGCCAGCAGCTTCGGGGCGGGGGGACGAGATACGCAGTATTTT CASSFGAGGRDTQYF TRBJ2-3 TRBD2 TRBV11-2 NA
TGTGCCAGCAGCCGCGGATTACAGGGCTACGAGCAGTACTTC CASSRGLQGYEQYF TRBJ2-7 NA TRBV14 NA
TGTGCCTTACGGGACAGGGGGATCTATGGCTACACCTTC CALRDRGIYGYTF TRBJ1-2 TRBD1 TRBV30 NA
TGCGCCAGCAGACGCGGGACAGGGGGCGATGAGCAGTTCTTC CASRRGTGGDEQFF TRBJ2-1 TRBD1 TRBV5-1 NA
TGTGCCAGCAGCGTAAGGGGACAGGGGAGCAATCAGCCCCAGCATTTT CASSVRGQGSNQPQHF TRBJ1-5 TRBD1 TRBV9 NA
TGTGCCAGCAGCCGTACTTGGGCAGGGGATTCACCCCTCCACTTT CASSRTWAGDSPLHF TRBJ1-6 NA TRBV7-6 NA
TGCAGCGTTTTTTGGGGGGAATACACTGAAGCTTTCTTT CSVFWGEYTEAFF TRBJ1-1 NA TRBV29-1 NA
TGTGCCAGCAAAGAGACGGGGGGAGAGTCGGGCGAGCAGTACTTC CASKETGGESGEQYF TRBJ2-7 TRBD2 TRBV6-5 NA
TGTGCCAGCAGCCAAATAGGCGGAGGCTACACCTTC CASSQIGGGYTF TRBJ1-2 NA TRBV3-1/TRBV3-2 NA
TGTGCCAGCAGCTCTCCGGGACAGGGAACTTCGGGGGAGCAGTACTTC CASSSPGQGTSGEQYF TRBJ2-7 NA TRBV21-1 NA
TGTGCCAGCAGCGTAGGGTGGCCAAATCACTACGAGCAGTACTTC CASSVGWPNHYEQYF TRBJ2-7 NA TRBV9 NA
TGTGCCAGCAGGGAACAATTTTTGGACTTCCTTAACACTGAAGCTTTCTTT CASREQFLDFLNTEAFF TRBJ1-1 NA TRBV2 NA
TGTGCCAGCAGCGTAGTTGGCAGGATAAGCACAGATACGCAGTATTTT CASSVVGRISTDTQYF TRBJ2-3 NA TRBV9 NA
TGTGCCAGCATTTCCCCGAGGGACAGGCGTTCCTATAATGAAAAACTGTTTTTT CASISPRDRRSYNEKLFF TRBJ1-4 NA TRBV21-1 NA
TGTGCCAGCAGCCGGGACAGGGGGCTGTCAGTCTATGGCTACACCTTC CASSRDRGLSVYGYTF TRBJ1-2 TRBD1 TRBV2 NA
TGTGCCAGCAGCTTGGTTGACAGGGCTAATTCACCCCTCCACTTT CASSLVDRANSPLHF TRBJ1-6 TRBD1 TRBV5-6 NA
TGTGCCAGCTCACCATCATCAGGGTCCTACGAGCAGTACTTC CASSPSSGSYEQYF TRBJ2-7 NA TRBV18 NA
TGTGCCAGCAGTTCCCCGGTGGTTTATAGCAATCAGCCCCAGCATTTT CASSSPVVYSNQPQHF TRBJ1-5 NA TRBV28 NA